The clone carrying this TCR beta chain has a count of ten or more. As yet, its antigen is unknown. This sample stems from a study of early T cells in non-severe SARS-CoV-2 infection. Study context: The chains were unpaired, and the sequenced material was bulk RNA from unsorted whole blood. The study's findings and limits: The study's VDJdb matching favored anti-spike CD8 responses and missed private and CD4 specificities.

Unique molecular identifiers were affixed to single, distinct cDNA molecules. MiXCR, run by TCRdb on the 5' RACE reads, gives a single entry per CDR3 protein. The sample yields 28,000 or so distinct CDR3 sequences, about 5% seen once. J lost 4 bases, V lost 0 bases, and 10 bases had no gene match. Per the germline V gene, CDR1 is DFQATT and CDR2 is SNEGSKA (reference sequence). The CDR3 sequence is 16 residues long. The genes are TRBV20-1 and TRBJ1-1, with 8 bases matching TRBD1. This TCR was recovered from an adult who was a healthcare worker with PCR-confirmed SARS-CoV-2 infection or an uninfected control (not recorded which). The sequencing sample was made of whole blood. The CDR3 region has the DNA TGCAGTGCTAGAGATGATAGCAGGGGGCTTCCCACTGAAGCTTTCTTT. It yields the protein CSARDDSRGLPTEAFF.